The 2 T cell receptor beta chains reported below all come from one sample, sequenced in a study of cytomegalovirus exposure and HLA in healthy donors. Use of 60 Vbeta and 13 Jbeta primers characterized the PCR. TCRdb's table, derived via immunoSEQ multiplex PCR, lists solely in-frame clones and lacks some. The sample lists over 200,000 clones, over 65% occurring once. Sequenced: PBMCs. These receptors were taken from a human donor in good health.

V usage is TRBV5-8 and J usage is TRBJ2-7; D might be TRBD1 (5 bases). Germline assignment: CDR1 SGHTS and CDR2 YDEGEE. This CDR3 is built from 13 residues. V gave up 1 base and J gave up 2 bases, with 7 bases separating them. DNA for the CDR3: TGTGCCAGCAGCTTGTTCAGGGCCTACGAGCAGTACTTC. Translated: CASSLFRAYEQYF.

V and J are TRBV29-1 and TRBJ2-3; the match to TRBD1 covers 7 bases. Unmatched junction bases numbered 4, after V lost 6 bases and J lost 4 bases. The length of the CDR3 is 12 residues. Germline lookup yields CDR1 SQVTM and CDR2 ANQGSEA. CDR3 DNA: TGCAGCGTACGAACAGGGGCAGATACGCAGTATTTT. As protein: CSVRTGADTQYF.